This T cell receptor (beta chain) emerged from a study of T cell changes during pregnancy in multiple sclerosis. The protocol was immunoSEQ multiplex PCR, while the TCRdb copy is restricted to in-frame clones and leaves out a portion. The profile shows more than 35,000 clones, 94% of them singletons. The germline V gene has CDR1 MNHNY and CDR2 SVGAGI (reference sequence). This CDR3 has 16 residues. V lost 2 bases and J lost 2, with 16 bases in between. This receptor was identified in a female donor with multiple sclerosis, enrolled in a pregnancy study. The V and J genes are TRBV6-6 and TRBJ2-7; D call uncertain. Specimen: CD4+ T cells from peripheral blood mononuclear cells, collected in the second trimester of pregnancy. The CDR3 is CASSYPPGSSTYEQYF. CDR3 DNA sequence: TGTGCCAGCAGTTACCCGCCGGGTTCCTCAACCTACGAGCAGTACTTC.